The rows below give T cell receptor beta chains drawn from one sample of a study of early T cells in non-severe SARS-CoV-2 infection. MiXCR, run by TCRdb on the 5' RACE reads, gives a single entry per CDR3 protein. The table includes approximately 65,000 distinct CDR3 sequences, approximately 13% detected once. Sequenced sample: whole blood. The receptors here all came from an adult who was a healthcare worker with PCR-confirmed SARS-CoV-2 infection or an uninfected control (not recorded which). Both conserved end residues are part of each CDR3. The D gene is left open where the match is weak. Expanded clones are given a class, and other clones once, few, many or no size at all.

j_call d_call clone_size cdr3_length v_call cdr3_nt cdr3_aa
TRBJ2-2 NA NA 13 TRBV18 TGTGCCAGCTCACCACGGGACACCGGGGAGCTGTTTTTT CASSPRDTGELFF
TRBJ1-1 NA NA 14 TRBV20-1 TGCAGTGCTAGGAAACAGGGTGTGGGAACTGAAGCTTTCTTT CSARKQGVGTEAFF
TRBJ2-2 NA few 13 TRBV6-5 TGTGCCAGCAGTTACGGGGCGGCCGGGGAGCTGTTTTTT CASSYGAAGELFF
TRBJ2-1 TRBD2 NA 13 TRBV28 TGTGCCAGCTTAGCGGGGGGATACAATGAGCAGTTCTTC CASLAGGYNEQFF
TRBJ1-1 NA few 14 TRBV18 TGTGCCAGCTCACCGGGGGCAATGAACACTGAAGCTTTCTTT CASSPGAMNTEAFF
TRBJ2-7 TRBD1 NA 17 TRBV7-9 TGTGCCAGCAGATCTCAGGCCAAGGGACAGGGAGCCTACGAGCAGTACTTC CASRSQAKGQGAYEQYF
TRBJ2-5 NA NA 12 TRBV6-2/TRBV6-3 TGTGCCAGCAGCCGCCTCTCGGAGACCCAGTACTTC CASSRLSETQYF
TRBJ2-1 NA NA 12 TRBV7-9 TGTGCCAGCAGCTCCACACCATGGGAGCAGTTCTTC CASSSTPWEQFF
TRBJ2-3 TRBD1 few 15 TRBV7-2 TGTGCCAGCAGCTTAGCGCTGGGACAGGGTGCCTCGCAGTATTTT CASSLALGQGASQYF
TRBJ2-3 TRBD1 few 14 TRBV2 TGTGCCAGCAGCCAGGGACAGGGCACAGATACGCAGTATTTT CASSQGQGTDTQYF
TRBJ1-6 NA NA 12 TRBV9 TGTGCCAGCAGCTCGAGTAATTCACCCCTCCACTTT CASSSSNSPLHF
TRBJ2-5 NA NA 15 TRBV5-1 TGCGCCAGCAGCCGACCCGAGGGGCAACAAGAGACCCAGTACTTC CASSRPEGQQETQYF
TRBJ2-7 TRBD1 NA 14 TRBV7-2 TGTGCCAGCAGTCCCCGGACAGGGGACTACGAGCAGTACTTC CASSPRTGDYEQYF
TRBJ1-5 NA few 13 TRBV29-1 TGCAGCGTTGCCGCGGGCGATGATCAGCCCCAGCATTTT CSVAAGDDQPQHF
TRBJ2-2 NA few 14 TRBV28 TGTGCCAGCCTAACTGGGTTTTACACCGGGGAGCTGTTTTTT CASLTGFYTGELFF
TRBJ1-5 NA NA 13 TRBV5-1 TGCGCCAGCAGCCCCCCGGAGAATCAGCCCCAGCATTTT CASSPPENQPQHF
TRBJ1-2 NA once 12 TRBV10-3 TGTGCCATCACAGATTTCAACTATGGCTACACCTTC CAITDFNYGYTF